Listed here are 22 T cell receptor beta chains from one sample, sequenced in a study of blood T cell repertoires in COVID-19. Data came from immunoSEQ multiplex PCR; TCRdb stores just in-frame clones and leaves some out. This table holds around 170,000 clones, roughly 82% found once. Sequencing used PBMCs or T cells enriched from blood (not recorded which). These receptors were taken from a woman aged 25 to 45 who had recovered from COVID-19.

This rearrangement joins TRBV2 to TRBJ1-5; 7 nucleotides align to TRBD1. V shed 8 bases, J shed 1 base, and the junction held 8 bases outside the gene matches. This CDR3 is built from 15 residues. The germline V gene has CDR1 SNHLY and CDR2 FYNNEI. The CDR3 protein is CASRADRVSNQPQHF. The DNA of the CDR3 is TGTGCCAGCCGGGCAGACAGGGTCAGCAATCAGCCCCAGCATTTT.

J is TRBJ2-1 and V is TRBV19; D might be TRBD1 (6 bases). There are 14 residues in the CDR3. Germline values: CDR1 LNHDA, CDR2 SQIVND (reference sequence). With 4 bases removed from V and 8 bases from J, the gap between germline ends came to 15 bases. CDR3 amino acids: CASSTGQLLHEQFF. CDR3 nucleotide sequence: TGTGCCAGTAGTACAGGACAGTTGCTCCATGAGCAGTTCTTC.

In DNA form, the CDR3 reads TGTGCCAGCAGTGATGGGCGGGCAGGGAGGTTGTCCACCATATATTTT. Protein sequence: CASSDGRAGRLSTIYF. This sequence joins TRBV6-1 and TRBJ1-3, with a possible D match to TRBD1 (5 bases). The V gene lost 3 bases and the J gene lost 9 bases, with 21 bases spanning the gap. Germline V gene sequence: CDR1 MNHNS, CDR2 SASEGT. CDR3 length: 16 amino acids.

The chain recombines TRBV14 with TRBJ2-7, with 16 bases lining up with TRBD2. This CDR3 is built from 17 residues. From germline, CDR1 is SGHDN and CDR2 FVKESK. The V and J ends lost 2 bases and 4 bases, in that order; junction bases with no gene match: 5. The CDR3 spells CASSQPGLAGGEYEQYF. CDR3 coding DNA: TGTGCCAGCAGCCAACCGGGACTAGCGGGAGGGGAATACGAGCAGTACTTC.

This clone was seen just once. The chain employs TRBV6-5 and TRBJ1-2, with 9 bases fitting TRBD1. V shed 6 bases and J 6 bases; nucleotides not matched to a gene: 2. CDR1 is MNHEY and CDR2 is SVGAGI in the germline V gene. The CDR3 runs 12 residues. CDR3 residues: CASSTGGHGYTF. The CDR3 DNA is TGTGCCAGCAGCACAGGGGGCCATGGCTACACCTTC.

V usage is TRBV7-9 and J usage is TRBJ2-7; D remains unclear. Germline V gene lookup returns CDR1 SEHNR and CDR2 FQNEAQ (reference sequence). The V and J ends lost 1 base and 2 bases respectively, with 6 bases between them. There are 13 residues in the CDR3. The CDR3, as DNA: TGTGCCAGCAGCTTAGACATAACCTACGAGCAGTACTTC. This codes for CASSLDITYEQYF.

The CDR3 protein is CASSQWLAGGNEQFF. The DNA of the CDR3 is TGTGCCAGCAGCCAATGGCTAGCGGGAGGGAATGAGCAGTTCTTC. This rearrangement joins TRBV3-1 (or the pseudogene TRBV3-2) to TRBJ2-1; 12 nucleotides agree with TRBD2. Germline V gene lookup returns CDR1 LGHDT and CDR2 YNNKEL (reference sequence). J lost 7 bases, V lost 2 bases, and 3 bases had no gene match. The CDR3 loop spans 15 amino acids.

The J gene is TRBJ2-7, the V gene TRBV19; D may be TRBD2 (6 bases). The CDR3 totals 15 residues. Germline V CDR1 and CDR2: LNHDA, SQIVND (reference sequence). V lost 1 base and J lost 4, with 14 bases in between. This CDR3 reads CASSIVGGPSYEQYF. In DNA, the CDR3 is TGTGCCAGTAGTATAGTCGGGGGTCCCTCTTACGAGCAGTACTTC.

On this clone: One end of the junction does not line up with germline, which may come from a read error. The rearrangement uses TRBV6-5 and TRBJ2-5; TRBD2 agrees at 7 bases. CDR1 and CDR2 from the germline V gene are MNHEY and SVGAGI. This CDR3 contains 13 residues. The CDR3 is CASSATGGRAPDF. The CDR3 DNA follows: TGTGCCAGCAGCGCTACCGGGGGGAGGGCCCCGGACTTC.

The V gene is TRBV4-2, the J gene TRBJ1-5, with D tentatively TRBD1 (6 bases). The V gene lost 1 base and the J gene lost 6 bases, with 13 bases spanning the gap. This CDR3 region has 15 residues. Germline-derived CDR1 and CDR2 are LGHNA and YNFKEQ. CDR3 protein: CASSQGPGEAQPQHF. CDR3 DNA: TGTGCCAGCAGCCAAGGGCCAGGGGAAGCTCAGCCCCAGCATTTT.

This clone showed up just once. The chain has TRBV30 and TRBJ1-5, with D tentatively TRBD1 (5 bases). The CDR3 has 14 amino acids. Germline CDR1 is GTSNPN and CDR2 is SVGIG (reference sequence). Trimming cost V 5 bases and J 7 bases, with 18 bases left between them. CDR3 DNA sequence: TGTGCCTGGTCGGCCGGGAGGGGATCCCAGCCCCAGCATTTT. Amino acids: CAWSAGRGSQPQHF.

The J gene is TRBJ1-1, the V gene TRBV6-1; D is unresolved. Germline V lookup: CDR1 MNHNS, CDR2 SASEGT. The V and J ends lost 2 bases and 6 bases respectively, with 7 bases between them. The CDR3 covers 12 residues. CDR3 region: CASSEPRSEAFF. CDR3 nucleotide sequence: TGTGCCAGCAGTGAACCACGGTCTGAAGCTTTCTTT.

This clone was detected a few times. CDR3 sequence reads: CASSVGLEERNTIYF. CDR3 in DNA: TGTGCCAGCAGCGTAGGTCTTGAGGAGAGGAACACCATATATTTT. The chain uses TRBV9 and TRBJ1-3; no firm D call. The CDR3 runs 15 residues. Germline V gene data show CDR1 as SGDLS and CDR2 as YYNGEE. V was trimmed by 0 bases and J by 7 bases, leaving 14 bases between them.

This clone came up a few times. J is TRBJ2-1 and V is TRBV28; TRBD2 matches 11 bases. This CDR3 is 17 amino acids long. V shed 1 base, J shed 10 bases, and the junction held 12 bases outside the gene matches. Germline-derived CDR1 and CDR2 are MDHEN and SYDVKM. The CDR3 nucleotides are TGTGCCAGCAGTTTATTCGACTTAGCGGGAGGGCCGGGGGAGCAGTTCTTC. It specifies CASSLFDLAGGPGEQFF.

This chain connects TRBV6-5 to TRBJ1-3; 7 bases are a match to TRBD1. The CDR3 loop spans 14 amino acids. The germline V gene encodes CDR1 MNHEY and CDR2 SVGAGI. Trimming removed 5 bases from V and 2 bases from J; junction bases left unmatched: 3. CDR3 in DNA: TGTGCCAGCAGTCAACAGGGGACTGGAAACACCATATATTTT. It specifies CASSQQGTGNTIYF.

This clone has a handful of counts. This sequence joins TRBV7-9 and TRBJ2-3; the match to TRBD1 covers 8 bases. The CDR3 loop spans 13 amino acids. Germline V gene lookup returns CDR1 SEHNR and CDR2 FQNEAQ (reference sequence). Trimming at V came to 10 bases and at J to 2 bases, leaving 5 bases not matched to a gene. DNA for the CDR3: TGTGCCATGCCGGGACAGGACACAGATACGCAGTATTTT. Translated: CAMPGQDTDTQYF.

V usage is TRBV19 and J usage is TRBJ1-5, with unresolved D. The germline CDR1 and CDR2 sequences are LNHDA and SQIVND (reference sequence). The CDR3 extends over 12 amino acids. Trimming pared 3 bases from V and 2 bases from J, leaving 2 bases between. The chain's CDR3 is CASSIGNQPQHF. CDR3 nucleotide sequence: TGTGCCAGTAGTATCGGCAATCAGCCCCAGCATTTT.

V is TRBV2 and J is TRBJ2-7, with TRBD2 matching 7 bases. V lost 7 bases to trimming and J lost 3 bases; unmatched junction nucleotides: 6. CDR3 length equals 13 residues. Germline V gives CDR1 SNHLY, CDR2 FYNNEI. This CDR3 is CASIGLADYEQYF. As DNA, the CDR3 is TGTGCCAGCATCGGGCTAGCGGACTACGAGCAGTACTTC. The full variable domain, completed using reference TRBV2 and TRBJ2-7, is EPEVTQTPSHQVTQMGQEVILRCVPISNHLYFYWYRQILGQKVEFLVSFYNNEISEKSEIFDDQFSVERPDGSNFTLKIRSTKLEDSAMYFCASIGLADYEQYFGPGTRLTVT.

The CDR3 DNA reads as TGTGCCAGCAGTGAAATCGGGGAGCCTTTCTATGGCTACACCTTC. Amino acid sequence: CASSEIGEPFYGYTF. The chain combines TRBV6-1 with TRBJ1-2; D is uncertain. The germline V and J ends were trimmed by 2 bases and 4 bases, with 14 bases remaining between them. Germline V gene lookup returns CDR1 MNHNS and CDR2 SASEGT. CDR3 length: 15 amino acids.

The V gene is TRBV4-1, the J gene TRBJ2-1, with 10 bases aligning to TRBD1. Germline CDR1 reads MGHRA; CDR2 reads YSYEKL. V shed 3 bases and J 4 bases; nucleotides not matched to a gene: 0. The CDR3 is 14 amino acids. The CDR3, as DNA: TGCGCCAGCAGCCAGGGACAGGGGTACAATGAGCAGTTCTTC. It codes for CASSQGQGYNEQFF.

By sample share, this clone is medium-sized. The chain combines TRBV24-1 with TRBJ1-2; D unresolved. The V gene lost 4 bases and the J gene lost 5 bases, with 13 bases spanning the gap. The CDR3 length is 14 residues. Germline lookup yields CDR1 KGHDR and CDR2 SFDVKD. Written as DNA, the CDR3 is TGTGCCACCAGTGACTTCACAGAGCCGTATGGCTACACCTTC. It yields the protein CATSDFTEPYGYTF.

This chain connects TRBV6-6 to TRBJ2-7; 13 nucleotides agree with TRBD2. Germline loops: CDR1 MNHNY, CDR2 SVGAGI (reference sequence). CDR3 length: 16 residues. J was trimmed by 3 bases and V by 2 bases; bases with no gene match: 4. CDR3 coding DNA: TGTGCCAGCAGTTACCTTGGACTAGCGGGAGACTACGAGCAGTACTTC. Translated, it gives CASSYLGLAGDYEQYF.